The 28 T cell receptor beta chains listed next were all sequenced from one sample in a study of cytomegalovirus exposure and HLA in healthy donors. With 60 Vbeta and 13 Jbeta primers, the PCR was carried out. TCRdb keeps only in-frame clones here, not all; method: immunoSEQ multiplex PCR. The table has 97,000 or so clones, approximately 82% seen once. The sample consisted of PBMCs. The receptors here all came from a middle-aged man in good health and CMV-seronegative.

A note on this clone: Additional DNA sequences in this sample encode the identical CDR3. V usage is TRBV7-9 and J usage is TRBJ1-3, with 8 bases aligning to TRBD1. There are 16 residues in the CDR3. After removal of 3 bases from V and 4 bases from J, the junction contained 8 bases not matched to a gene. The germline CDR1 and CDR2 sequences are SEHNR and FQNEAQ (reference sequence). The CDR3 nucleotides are TGTGCCAGCAGCTTGGACAGGGCTACCTACGGAAACACCATATATTTT. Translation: CASSLDRATYGNTIYF.

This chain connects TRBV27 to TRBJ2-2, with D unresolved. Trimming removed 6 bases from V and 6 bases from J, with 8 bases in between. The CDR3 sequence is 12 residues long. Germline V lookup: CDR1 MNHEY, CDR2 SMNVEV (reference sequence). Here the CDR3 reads CASSPRPGELFF. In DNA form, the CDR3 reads TGTGCCAGCAGCCCCAGGCCCGGGGAGCTGTTTTTT.

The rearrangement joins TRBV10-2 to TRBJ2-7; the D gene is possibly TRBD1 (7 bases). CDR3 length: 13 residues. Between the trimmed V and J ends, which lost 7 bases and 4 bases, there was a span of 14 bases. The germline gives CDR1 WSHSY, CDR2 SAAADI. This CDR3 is CASTGAGGYEQYF. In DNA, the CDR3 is TGCGCCAGCACCGGGGCAGGGGGGTACGAGCAGTACTTC.

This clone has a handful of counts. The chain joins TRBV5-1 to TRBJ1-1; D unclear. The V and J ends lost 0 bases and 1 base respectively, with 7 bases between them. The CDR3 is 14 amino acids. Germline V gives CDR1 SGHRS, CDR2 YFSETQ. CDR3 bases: TGCGCCAGCAGCTTGGAACTGCCGAACACTGAAGCTTTCTTT. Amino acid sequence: CASSLELPNTEAFF.

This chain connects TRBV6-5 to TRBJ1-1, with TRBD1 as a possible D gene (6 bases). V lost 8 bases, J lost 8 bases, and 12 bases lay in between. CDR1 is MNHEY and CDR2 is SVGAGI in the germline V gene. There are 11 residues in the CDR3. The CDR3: CASGGGREAFF. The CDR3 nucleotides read TGTGCCAGCGGGGGGGGCAGAGAAGCTTTCTTT.

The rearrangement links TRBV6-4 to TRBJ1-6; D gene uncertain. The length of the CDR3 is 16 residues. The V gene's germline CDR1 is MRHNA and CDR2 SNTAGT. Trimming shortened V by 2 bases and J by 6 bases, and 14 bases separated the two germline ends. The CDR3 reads CASSDNFPGINSPLHF. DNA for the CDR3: TGTGCCAGCAGTGACAACTTTCCGGGTATTAATTCACCCCTCCACTTT.

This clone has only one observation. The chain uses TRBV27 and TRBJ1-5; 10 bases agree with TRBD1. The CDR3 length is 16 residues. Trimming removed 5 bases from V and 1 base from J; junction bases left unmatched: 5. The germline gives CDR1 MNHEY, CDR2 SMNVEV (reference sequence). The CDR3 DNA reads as TGTGCCAGCAGTCCGCGACAGGGGGCGAGCAATCAGCCCCAGCATTTT. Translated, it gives CASSPRQGASNQPQHF.

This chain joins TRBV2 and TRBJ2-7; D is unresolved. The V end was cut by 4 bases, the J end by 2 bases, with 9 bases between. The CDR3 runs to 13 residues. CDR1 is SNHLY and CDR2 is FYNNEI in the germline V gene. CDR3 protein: CASSGASPYEQYF. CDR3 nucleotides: TGTGCCAGCAGTGGGGCCTCTCCCTACGAGCAGTACTTC.

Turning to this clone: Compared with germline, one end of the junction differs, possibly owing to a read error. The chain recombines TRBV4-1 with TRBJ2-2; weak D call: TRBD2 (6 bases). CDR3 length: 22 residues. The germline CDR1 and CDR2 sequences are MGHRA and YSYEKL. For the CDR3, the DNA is TGCGCCAGCAGCCAAGAAGATACGGAGGGCGAAGGCAACTACCGATACACCGGAGAGCTGTTTTTT. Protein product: CASSQEDTEGEGNYRYTGELFF.

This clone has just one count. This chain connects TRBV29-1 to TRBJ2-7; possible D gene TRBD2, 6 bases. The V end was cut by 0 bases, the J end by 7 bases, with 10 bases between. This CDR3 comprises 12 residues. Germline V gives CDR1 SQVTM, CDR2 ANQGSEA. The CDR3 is CSVEEGAGEQYF. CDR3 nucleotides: TGCAGCGTTGAAGAAGGCGCGGGGGAGCAGTACTTC.

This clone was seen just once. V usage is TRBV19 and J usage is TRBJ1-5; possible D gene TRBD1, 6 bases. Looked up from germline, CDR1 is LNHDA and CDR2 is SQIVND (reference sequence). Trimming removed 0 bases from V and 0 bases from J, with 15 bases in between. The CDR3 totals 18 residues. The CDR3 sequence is CASSIDMGAVYSNQPQHF. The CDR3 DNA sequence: TGTGCCAGTAGTATAGATATGGGGGCTGTATATAGCAATCAGCCCCAGCATTTT.

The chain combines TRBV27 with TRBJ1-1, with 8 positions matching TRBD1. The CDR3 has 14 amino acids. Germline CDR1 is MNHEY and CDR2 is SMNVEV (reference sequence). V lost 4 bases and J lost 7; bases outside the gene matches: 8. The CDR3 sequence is CASSSYRGKGEAFF. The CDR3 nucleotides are TGTGCCAGCAGTTCCTACAGGGGGAAGGGTGAAGCTTTCTTT.

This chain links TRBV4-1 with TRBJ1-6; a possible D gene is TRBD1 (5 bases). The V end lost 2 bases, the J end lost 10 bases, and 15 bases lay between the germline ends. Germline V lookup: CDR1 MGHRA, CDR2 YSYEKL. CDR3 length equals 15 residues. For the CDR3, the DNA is TGCGCCAGCAGCCAAACGGGGGGGGTCTCCTCACCCCTCCACTTT. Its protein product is CASSQTGGVSSPLHF.

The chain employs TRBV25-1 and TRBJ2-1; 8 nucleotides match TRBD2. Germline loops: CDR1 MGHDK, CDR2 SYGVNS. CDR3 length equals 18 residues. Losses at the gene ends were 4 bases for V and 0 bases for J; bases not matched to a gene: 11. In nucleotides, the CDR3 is TGTGCCAGCAGTGGGCACCGACGGCGGGGGGTCTCCTACAATGAGCAGTTCTTC. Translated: CASSGHRRRGVSYNEQFF.

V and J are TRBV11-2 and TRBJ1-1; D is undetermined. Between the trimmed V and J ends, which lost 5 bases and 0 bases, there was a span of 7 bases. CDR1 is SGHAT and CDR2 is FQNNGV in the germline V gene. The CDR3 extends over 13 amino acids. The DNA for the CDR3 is TGTGCCAGCAGCAACAGAATGAACACTGAAGCTTTCTTT. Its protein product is CASSNRMNTEAFF.

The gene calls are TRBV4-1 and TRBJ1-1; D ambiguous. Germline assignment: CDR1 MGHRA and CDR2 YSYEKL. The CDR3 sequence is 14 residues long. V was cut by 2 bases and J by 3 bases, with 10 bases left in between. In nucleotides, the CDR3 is TGCGCCAGCAGCCAAAGGGAGGGATACACTGAAGCTTTCTTT. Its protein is CASSQREGYTEAFF.

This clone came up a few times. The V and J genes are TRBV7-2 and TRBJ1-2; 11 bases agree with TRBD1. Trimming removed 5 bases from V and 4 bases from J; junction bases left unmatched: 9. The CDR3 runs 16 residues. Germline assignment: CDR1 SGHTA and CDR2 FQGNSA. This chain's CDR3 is CASSPRTGGAFYGYTF. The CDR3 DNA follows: TGTGCCAGCAGCCCAAGGACAGGGGGCGCTTTCTATGGCTACACCTTC.

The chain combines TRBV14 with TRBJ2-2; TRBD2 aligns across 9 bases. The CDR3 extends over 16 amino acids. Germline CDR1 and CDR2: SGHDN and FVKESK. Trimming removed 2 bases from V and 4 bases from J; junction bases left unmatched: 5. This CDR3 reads CASSQLVAGATGELFF. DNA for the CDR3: TGTGCCAGCAGCCAATTGGTAGCGGGGGCCACCGGGGAGCTGTTTTTT.

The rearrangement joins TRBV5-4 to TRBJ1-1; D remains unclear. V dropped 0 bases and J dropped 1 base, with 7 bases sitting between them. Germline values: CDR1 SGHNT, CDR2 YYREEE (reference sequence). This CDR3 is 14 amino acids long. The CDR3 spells CASSLGGRNTEAFF. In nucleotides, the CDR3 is TGTGCCAGCAGCTTGGGCGGCAGGAACACTGAAGCTTTCTTT. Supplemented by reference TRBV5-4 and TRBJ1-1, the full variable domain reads ETGVTQSPTHLIKTRGQQVTLRCSSQSGHNTVSWYQQALGQGPQFIFQYYREEENGRGNFPPRFSGLQFPNYSSELNVNALELDDSALYLCASSLGGRNTEAFFGQGTRLTVV.

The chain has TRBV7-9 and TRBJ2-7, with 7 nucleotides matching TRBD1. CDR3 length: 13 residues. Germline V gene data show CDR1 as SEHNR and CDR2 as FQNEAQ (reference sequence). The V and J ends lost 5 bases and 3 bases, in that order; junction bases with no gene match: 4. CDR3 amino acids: CASSQGGGYEQYF. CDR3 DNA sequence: TGTGCCAGCAGCCAAGGGGGCGGCTACGAGCAGTACTTC.

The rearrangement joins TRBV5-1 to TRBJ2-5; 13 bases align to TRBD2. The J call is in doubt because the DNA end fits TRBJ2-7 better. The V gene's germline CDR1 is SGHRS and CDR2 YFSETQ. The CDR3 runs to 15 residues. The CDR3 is CASSLGLAGESEQYF. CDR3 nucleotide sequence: TGCGCCAGCAGCTTAGGACTAGCGGGGGAGAGCGAGCAGTACTTC.

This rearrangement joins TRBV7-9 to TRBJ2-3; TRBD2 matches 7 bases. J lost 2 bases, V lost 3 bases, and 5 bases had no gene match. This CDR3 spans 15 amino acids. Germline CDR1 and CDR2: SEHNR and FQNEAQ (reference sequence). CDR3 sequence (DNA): TGTGCCAGCAGCTTCCGGCGGGGGTTCACAGATACGCAGTATTTT. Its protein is CASSFRRGFTDTQYF.

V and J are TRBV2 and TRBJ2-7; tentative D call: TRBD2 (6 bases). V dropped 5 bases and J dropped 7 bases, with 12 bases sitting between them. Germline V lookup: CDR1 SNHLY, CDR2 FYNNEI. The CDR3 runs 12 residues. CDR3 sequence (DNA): TGTGCCAGCAGTCCCGGGACTTATGAGCAGTACTTC. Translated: CASSPGTYEQYF.

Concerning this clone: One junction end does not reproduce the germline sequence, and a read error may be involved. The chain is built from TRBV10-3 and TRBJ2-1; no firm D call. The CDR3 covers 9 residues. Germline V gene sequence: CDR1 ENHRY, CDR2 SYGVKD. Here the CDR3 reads CASNNEQFF. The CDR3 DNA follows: TGTGCCTCCAACAATGAGCAGTTCTTC.

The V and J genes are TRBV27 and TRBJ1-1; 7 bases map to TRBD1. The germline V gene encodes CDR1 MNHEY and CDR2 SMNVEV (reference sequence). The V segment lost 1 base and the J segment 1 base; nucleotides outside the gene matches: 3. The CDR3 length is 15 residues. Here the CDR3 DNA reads TGTGCCAGCAGTTTATACCGGGACAGGAACACTGAAGCTTTCTTT. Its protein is CASSLYRDRNTEAFF.

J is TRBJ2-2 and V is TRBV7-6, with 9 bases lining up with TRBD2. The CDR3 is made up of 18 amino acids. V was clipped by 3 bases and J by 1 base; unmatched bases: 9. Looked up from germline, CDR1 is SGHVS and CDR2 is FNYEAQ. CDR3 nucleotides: TGTGCCAGCAGCTTTATCCCAGCGGGGGGACGGAACACCGGGGAGCTGTTTTTT. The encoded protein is CASSFIPAGGRNTGELFF.

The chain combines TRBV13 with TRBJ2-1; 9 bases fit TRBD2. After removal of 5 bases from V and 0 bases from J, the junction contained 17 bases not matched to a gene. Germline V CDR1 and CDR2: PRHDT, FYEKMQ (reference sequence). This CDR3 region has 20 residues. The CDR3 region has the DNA TGTGCCAGCAGCCTACGACTAGAGAATTGGCGGGGGGGCTCCTACAATGAGCAGTTCTTC. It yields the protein CASSLRLENWRGGSYNEQFF.

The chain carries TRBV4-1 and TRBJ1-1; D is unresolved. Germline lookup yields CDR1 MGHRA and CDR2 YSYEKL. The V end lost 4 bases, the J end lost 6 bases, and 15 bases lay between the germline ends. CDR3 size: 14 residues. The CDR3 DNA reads TGCGCCAGCAGCCCTCTTACGCGGGTCGCTGAAGCTTTCTTT. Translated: CASSPLTRVAEAFF.